This record covers a single T cell receptor beta chain. The specificity of this receptor is unknown. One base away there is no much larger clone; base qualities are not given. The sample originates from a study of cytomegalovirus exposure and HLA in healthy donors (dated by TCRdb to about 2017). As for the study more broadly: According to an earlier analysis of 550 to 700 of the donors, 150 million to 200 million T cells yielded 117 million unique TCR beta sequences and more than 250 Gb of sequence data. The number of typed donors differed by locus: about 629-640 for A, B, C, DRB1 and DQB1; 500 to 550 for DQA1; 606 for DPA1; and around 490 for DPB1. In a later genetic analysis, genome-wide SNP genotypes for about 55% of the roughly 700 donors were used, and that subset was treated as a discovery cohort. Several DR-DQ haplotypes were treated as single units for association and clustering because of strong linkage in the cohort. The study aimed to test whether signatures of past pathogen exposure could be identified by cataloging public T cell receptors. All discovery cohort repertoires had been generated using a single sequencing platform. To decide whether each TCR beta V gene segment behaved as functional or pseudogenic, an earlier analysis of nearly 600 of the donors relied on high-throughput TCR beta sequencing. High-throughput TCR immunosequencing, statistical association of individual TCRs with disease status, and machine learning were combined to predict cytomegalovirus infection status. An early release covering around 630 HLA-typed donors comprised approximately 290 gigabases of sequencing data and around 80 million unique TCR sequences. In a later analysis, previously published TCR beta repertoires from roughly 710 donors were re-analyzed and high-resolution HLA genotyping was added so that TCR occurrence patterns could be studied. Among about 400 genotyped donors of the cohort, an average of around 250,000 unique TCR beta nucleotide sequences was sequenced per donor, of which about 18% were non-productive. The study profiled the T cell repertoires of approximately 700 subjects by immunosequencing and related them to cytomegalovirus serostatus. The genetic ancestry cluster associated with self-reported Caucasian donors included 81% of the 398 genotyped donors. Class I and class II HLA loci were covered by the typing at four-digit resolution. Besides the first cohort of roughly 700 subjects, a separate validation cohort made up of 120 different subjects was used. Rather than using new phenotypic data, the later analysis identified candidate immune exposures from TCR beta sequences and from how often those sequences occurred across donors. Alongside the repertoire data, information on donor age, sex, ethnicity and CMV serostatus was compiled.

What the work shows at the level of the full study, not this receptor alone: Because counts were too low, roughly 18 rarely observed V segments, including chromosome 9 orphons, were left out of the earlier analysis of 587 of the donors. A later genetic analysis reported fewer N-insertions in productive TCRs among donors in an Asian-associated ancestry cluster than the roughly 690-donor mean. In an earlier analysis of fewer than 700 of the donors, most TCR beta V segments appeared in productive rearrangements about 90% or about 30% of the time, broadly matching IMGT annotations. An association between a missense DCLRE1C variant and V-gene and J-gene trimming of TCR beta chains was found in a later genetic analysis and replicated in an independent cohort. This cohort had only TCR beta chains sequenced, and the lack of alpha or paired-chain data limited which features could be detected. For the cohort, immune exposure information was limited to CMV serostatus. According to a later analysis, parvovirus B19, influenza, CMV and Epstein-Barr virus appeared linked to several top co-occurrence clusters. Roughly uniform sequencing depth across donors was assumed in presence/absence analyses, although this assumption may not hold. A further reported finding was that TCR beta sequences accurately predicted the HLA-A and HLA-B alleles for most subjects in the first cohort. In a later analysis, HLA-associated TCR beta chains were found to be more clonally expanded and to have lower generation probabilities than equally common non-associated chains. In a later analysis, TCR association rates were found to vary across HLA loci, with the most associated TCRs seen for DRB1 alleles and the fewest for HLA-C alleles. The authors suggested that the approach could potentially be extended to other disease states and immunological phenotypes. Most TCR sequences were observed very rarely across donors, whereas some public TCRs were present in many individuals. Because some donors lacked HLA typing at each locus, the association tests relied only on the typed subset. In a later analysis, most CMV-associated TCR beta chains were found to appear HLA-restricted, with HLA associations seemingly driven largely by CMV exposure. The sequencing pipeline was judged likely to have produced a cluster of highly shared sequence variants as a technical artifact. In vitro tests confirmed that a few of the cytomegalovirus-associated TCR beta chains recognize cytomegalovirus antigens. In a later analysis, more than 15,000 TCR beta sequences were associated with specific HLA alleles at a false discovery rate of 0.05. Linkage disequilibrium might explain the correlated functional status among segregating V segments, but an unknown experimental factor could not be ruled out. The classifier was reported to diagnose cytomegalovirus status with high specificity and sensitivity in both the original and validation cohorts. In the study, about 150 TCR beta chains were listed as associated with cytomegalovirus. Strong co-occurrence of HLA alleles, especially DR and DQ, made assigning TCR associations to individual alleles difficult.

Preparation of the library involved the immunoSEQ multiplex PCR assay. For the multiplex PCR, a mixture combining 60 forward primers for TCR Vbeta segments and 13 reverse primers for TCR Jbeta segments was used. Amplification of the CDR3 region of rearranged TCR beta genes was performed with a multiplex PCR assay on genomic DNA. The amplified TCR beta libraries were sequenced on the Illumina HiSeq System as 87-base-pair reads. As for the original processing: A later analysis counted 65 million to 90 million unique TCR beta chains across the 670 or so repertoires, and 9 million to 14 million of these chains were shared by at least two donors. A nearest-neighbor algorithm error-corrected the raw reads and collapsed the reads into unique sequences, merging closely related sequences to remove PCR and sequencing errors. V, D and J gene segments were assigned by aligning CDR3 sequences to IMGT reference sequences. Each retained sequence needed at least a six-nucleotide match to both a V gene segment and a J gene segment. A rearrangement was called productive if the CDR3 had no stop codons and remained in frame with V and J, and every other rearrangement was called non-productive. CDR3 was defined according to IMGT convention as the region running from the second conserved V-encoded cysteine to the conserved J-encoded phenylalanine. In an earlier analysis of roughly 580 of the donors, sequences lacking an unambiguous match to a single V gene segment were excluded. In an earlier analysis of several hundred of the donors, V segments were called functional above 56.7% productive rearrangements and were called segregating when the between-donor standard deviation exceeded 5%. A statistical classification framework was built for diagnosing cytomegalovirus status from the catalog of TCR beta chain sequences. In a later analysis, V and J genes were assigned by comparing TCR nucleotide sequences against IMGT/GENE-DB human TR gene sequences. The TCRdist pipeline was used in a later analysis to assign CDR3 sequences and most-parsimonious VDJ recombination scenarios. In a later analysis, each TCR beta chain was defined by its CDR3 amino acid sequence together with its V-gene family, and reads without a unique V-gene family were excluded. As a way to deal with suspected cross-contamination and a sequencing artifact, a later analysis dropped 640 or so nucleotide sequences that were highly shared and had low generation probability. A later analysis calculated a clonal expansion index for each public chain from normalized within-repertoire ranks of inferred template counts. A later analysis computed generation probabilities with a VDJ recombination model fitted to out-of-frame rearrangements, and checked the results against IGoR. In a later analysis, TCR-TCR, TCR-HLA and TCR-CMV co-occurrence was scored with hypergeometric tests, and a repertoire-size bias correction was applied to TCR pairs. False discovery rates were estimated in a later analysis by permuting HLA or CMV assignments 20 times. In a later analysis, co-occurring TCRs were grouped using DBSCAN, with TCRdist sequence similarity added in when clustering inside HLA-allele-positive subsets. For co-occurrence clustering, repertoires with fewer than 30,000 or more than 120,000 public chains were excluded, along with 4 to 6 repertoires with anomalous nucleotide sharing. TCRdb took this table from immuneACCESS and kept in-frame rearrangements with V and J called. Such tables lack part of the clones; where checked against another copy, unresolved V genes explain under half of the gap, and the rest is unexplained. The V and J calls and clone size are taken from that table; D and trimming were inferred from the DNA. In this sample the table shows about 210,000 clones, about 80% of which occur a single time. The ten largest account for over 1.5% of the sample.

The cohort consisted of 650 to 700 healthy bone marrow donors. Cohort members were all nominally healthy when sampled, although unrecorded immune exposures were likely present. The donor was CMV seronegative and was included in the group of around 320 seronegative cohort members. A peripheral blood sample was collected from each donor, and TCR beta sequencing was performed on peripheral blood mononuclear cells. The Qiagen DNeasy Blood Extraction Kit was used to extract genomic DNA from the blood cell samples. Sequenced material: PBMCs. The receptor was derived from a male donor in good health and CMV-seronegative.

The CDR3 reads as follows: CASSLVEDSSNQPQHF. The nucleotide sequence reads as follows: TGTGCCAGCAGCTTGGTTGAGGATTCTAGCAATCAGCCCCAGCATTTT. The chain is made from TRBV5-6 and TRBJ1-5; the D gene assignment is ambiguous. For CDR1 and CDR2, the germline V gene lists SGHDT and YYEEEE. From the cysteine through the phenylalanine, the CDR3 covers 16 amino acids. CDR3 DNA is the only sequence kept; it has 48 bases, read in frame from the first base. V was cut back by 0 bases and J by 0 bases, leaving a gap of 10 bases between them.